Below, one TCR beta chain is given with its context. Its target is not known. This sample was included in a study of CXCR3-negative and CXCR3-positive naive CD8 T cells. Regarding the study as a whole: Across naive subsets, surface CD5 expression was comparable, and TCR strength was inferred from properties of the TRB CDR3. Each naive subset displayed comparably high diversity, whereas memory CD8+ cells displayed much lower diversity.

Germline values: CDR1 SGHTA, CDR2 FQGNSA. This CDR3 comprises 13 residues. 5' RACE with UMI labels generated the TRB cDNA libraries. TCRdb reanalyzed the 5' RACE reads, giving one entry per CDR3 protein sequence and no DNA. This sample's table reports 45,000 to 70,000 distinct CDR3 sequences. The chain carries TRBV7-2 and TRBJ2-7; no DNA is available, so the TRBD1 call from TCRdb remains unchecked. This TCR was recovered from a human donor in good health. Some clones in this sample may be carry-over from other donors' samples. The sample was memory CD8+ T cells from blood. The CDR3 reads CARGGQRAYEQYF.